One and the same sample provided the 27 T cell receptor beta chains below, sequenced in a study of control samples from healthy donors and cancer patients. Libraries were prepared by immunoSEQ multiplex PCR; TCRdb keeps only in-frame clonotypes and omits some of them. The data contain 100,000 to 150,000 clones, about 90% of them singletons. The sequenced sample consisted of blood. These receptors were collected from a woman aged 45-65 years in good health.

The V gene is TRBV7-8, the J gene TRBJ1-5; maybe TRBD1 (5 bases). The CDR3 covers 17 residues. Germline V gives CDR1 SGHVS, CDR2 FQNEAQ. V was cut by 5 bases and J by 4 bases, with 21 bases left in between. CDR3 bases: TGTGCCAGCAGCGGAACGGGACGGAAGATGGGGAATCAGCCCCAGCATTTT. Its translation: CASSGTGRKMGNQPQHF.

The V and J genes are TRBV2 and TRBJ1-2; D may be TRBD1 (6 bases). V shed 6 bases and J shed 1 base, with 12 bases lying between them. Germline V CDR1 and CDR2: SNHLY, FYNNEI. The CDR3 spans 14 residues. The CDR3 DNA reads as TGTGCCAGCAGACAGGGCTCATATAACTATGGCTACACCTTC. It encodes CASRQGSYNYGYTF.

The chain's CDR3 is CASSPQAGDSGNTIYF. CDR3 bases: TGCGCCAGCAGCCCCCAGGCAGGGGACTCTGGAAACACCATATATTTT. The rearrangement links TRBV5-1 to TRBJ1-3; weak D call: TRBD1 (6 bases). Germline V gene lookup returns CDR1 SGHRS and CDR2 YFSETQ. This CDR3 region has 16 residues. The germline V and J ends were trimmed by 4 bases and 0 bases, with 14 bases remaining between them. The whole variable domain, filled in from reference TRBV5-1 and TRBJ1-3, reads KAGVTQTPRYLIKTRGQQVTLSCSPISGHRSVSWYQQTPGQGLQFLFEYFSETQRNKGNFPGRFSGRQFSNSRSEMNVSTLELGDSALYLCASSPQAGDSGNTIYFGEGSWLTVV.

The chain has TRBV5-1 and TRBJ2-7; 8 bases line up with TRBD2. Germline CDR1 SGHRS, CDR2 YFSETQ. The CDR3 contains 15 residues. J gave up 3 bases and V 4 bases, and 9 bases lay outside the gene matches. Here the CDR3 DNA reads TGCGCCAGCAGCCCGGGGGGGACTGTTTACTACGAGCAGTACTTC. Translation: CASSPGGTVYYEQYF.

The chain is built from TRBV15 and TRBJ2-1; 10 bases line up with TRBD2. Germline trimming cut 4 bases from V and 0 bases from J; bases unmatched to any gene: 15. This CDR3 region has 20 residues. Germline V lookup: CDR1 LNHNV, CDR2 YYDKDF (reference sequence). DNA for the CDR3: TGTGCCACCAGCACCAACGAGGAGCGGGGGGGCCTGAGCTCCTACAATGAGCAGTTCTTC. As protein: CATSTNEERGGLSSYNEQFF.

The genes are TRBV6-1 and TRBJ1-5; TRBD1 might be the D (6 bases). The CDR3 loop spans 16 amino acids. Trimming pared 2 bases from V and 0 bases from J, leaving 11 bases between. The germline gives CDR1 MNHNS, CDR2 SASEGT. The DNA of the CDR3 is TGTGCCAGCAGTGAAATATGGGGGGCTAGCAATCAGCCCCAGCATTTT. Its protein is CASSEIWGASNQPQHF.

The chain links TRBV6-5 to TRBJ1-5; D may be TRBD1 (6 bases). The CDR3 totals 15 residues. In germline, CDR1 is MNHEY, CDR2 SVGAGI. V lost 6 bases and J lost 3, with 15 bases in between. Here the CDR3 DNA reads TGTGCCAGCAGCTCCTATGGGGGGCCCAATCAGCCCCAGCATTTT. The encoded protein is CASSSYGGPNQPQHF.

The CDR3 loop is CASSSPFNWDSSGNTIYF. The DNA for the CDR3 is TGTGCCAGCAGTTCCCCATTTAATTGGGACAGCTCTGGAAACACCATATATTTT. V gene TRBV28 combines with J gene TRBJ1-3, with TRBD1 matching over 7 bases. This CDR3 has 18 amino acids. Losses at the gene ends were 4 bases for V and 0 bases for J; bases not matched to a gene: 12. Germline CDR1 MDHEN, CDR2 SYDVKM.

The chain is built from TRBV5-6 and TRBJ1-1; no firm D call. The germline gives CDR1 SGHDT, CDR2 YYEEEE. This CDR3 is 14 amino acids long. Trimming left V 0 bases short and J 10 bases short, with 16 bases between. CDR3 in amino acids: CASSLASLSGGAFF. The CDR3 DNA is TGTGCCAGCAGCTTGGCATCGTTATCCGGCGGAGCTTTCTTT.

The V gene is TRBV10-3, the J gene TRBJ1-4, with D perhaps matching TRBD1 (6 bases). The CDR3 consists of 14 residues. Germline assignment: CDR1 ENHRY and CDR2 SYGVKD. The germline V and J ends were trimmed by 8 bases and 6 bases, with 16 bases remaining between them. CDR3: CAIRSREGDEKLFF. CDR3 nucleotides: TGTGCCATCCGCTCGAGAGAGGGGGATGAAAAACTGTTTTTT.

This chain joins TRBV5-8 and TRBJ2-3; 8 bases line up with TRBD1. Germline-derived CDR1 and CDR2 are SGHTS and YDEGEE. The CDR3 covers 14 residues. J was trimmed by 8 bases and V by 3 bases; bases with no gene match: 8. The CDR3 region has the DNA TGTGCCAGCAGCTCGGGACAGGCCGGGGGTACGCAGTATTTT. Translating it yields CASSSGQAGGTQYF.

This clone was observed a single time. This CDR3 is CASSDSYQETQYF. The CDR3 DNA reads TGTGCCAGCAGTGACAGCTACCAAGAGACCCAGTACTTC. The chain is built from TRBV6-1 and TRBJ2-5; D ambiguous. The germline V gene has CDR1 MNHNS and CDR2 SASEGT. The CDR3 loop spans 13 amino acids. Trimming cost V 3 bases and J 0 bases, with 5 bases left between them.

The gene calls are TRBV5-1 and TRBJ2-3; D not certain. This CDR3 has 17 amino acids. Germline CDR1 reads SGHRS; CDR2 reads YFSETQ. Deletions cut 0 bases from V and 1 base from J, with 15 bases between. CDR3 in DNA: TGCGCCAGCAGCTTGGCCGGGCTCGACACTGGCACAGATACGCAGTATTTT. As protein: CASSLAGLDTGTDTQYF. The whole variable domain, remainder taken from reference TRBV5-1 and TRBJ2-3, is KAGVTQTPRYLIKTRGQQVTLSCSPISGHRSVSWYQQTPGQGLQFLFEYFSETQRNKGNFPGRFSGRQFSNSRSEMNVSTLELGDSALYLCASSLAGLDTGTDTQYFGPGTRLTVL.

The chain joins TRBV7-9 to TRBJ1-5, with 8 bases identical to TRBD1. The junction had 6 bases not matched to a gene; V was cut back by 3 bases and J by 5 bases. The germline CDR1 and CDR2 sequences are SEHNR and FQNEAQ (reference sequence). CDR3 length: 15 residues. CDR3 in amino acids: CASSFGQGVDQPQHF. DNA for the CDR3: TGTGCCAGCAGCTTCGGACAGGGAGTTGATCAGCCCCAGCATTTT.

CDR3 in amino acids: CAWRGTTYSPLHF. The CDR3 coding sequence is TGTGCCTGGAGGGGGACCACATATTCACCCCTCCACTTT. The chain couples TRBV30 to TRBJ1-6; the D gene is possibly TRBD1 (5 bases). Germline V gene sequence: CDR1 GTSNPN, CDR2 SVGIG (reference sequence). There are 13 residues in the CDR3. Deletions cut 3 bases from V and 8 bases from J, with 11 bases between.

The rearrangement joins TRBV30 to TRBJ2-7, with TRBD2 identical over 9 bases. Germline V gene data show CDR1 as GTSNPN and CDR2 as SVGIG (reference sequence). The CDR3 contains 17 residues. Unmatched junction bases numbered 13, after V lost 2 bases and J lost 2 bases. The CDR3 bases are TGTGCCTGGAGTACACGTCCCGGGACTAGCTTTGCCTACGAGCAGTACTTC. It codes for CAWSTRPGTSFAYEQYF.

DNA for the CDR3: TGTGCCATCAGTGAGTCAGGAGCCGAGCAGTACTTC. Amino acid sequence: CAISESGAEQYF. This chain connects TRBV10-3 to TRBJ2-7; no definite D call. CDR3 length: 12 residues. Deletions cut 0 bases from V and 6 bases from J, with 6 bases between. The V gene's germline CDR1 is ENHRY and CDR2 SYGVKD.

V gene TRBV7-8 combines with J gene TRBJ1-5; maybe TRBD1 (5 bases). Germline V CDR1 and CDR2: SGHVS, FQNEAQ. The CDR3 is 17 amino acids. The germline V and J ends were trimmed by 6 bases and 0 bases, with 18 bases remaining between them. CDR3 sequence (DNA): TGTGCCAGCAGTCGCGAGGGAAAAGGGGTTAGCAATCAGCCCCAGCATTTT. This encodes CASSREGKGVSNQPQHF.

The rearrangement joins TRBV11-2 to TRBJ2-1, with a possible D match to TRBD2 (5 bases). The CDR3 extends over 13 amino acids. V lost 4 bases, J lost 6 bases, and 10 bases lay in between. Looked up from germline, CDR1 is SGHAT and CDR2 is FQNNGV. CDR3 loop: CASSSIGVNEQFF. Here the CDR3 DNA reads TGTGCCAGCAGCTCCATCGGGGTCAATGAGCAGTTCTTC.

The chain employs TRBV12-5 and TRBJ1-5; 7 bases match TRBD1. Trimming took 6 bases from V and 0 from J; bases not matched to a gene: 5. Germline V gene sequence: CDR1 LGHNT, CDR2 FRNRAP. The length of the CDR3 is 15 residues. CDR3 nucleotides: TGTGCTAGTGGCATGGGACAGCATAGCAATCAGCCCCAGCATTTT. It yields the protein CASGMGQHSNQPQHF.

This sequence joins TRBV18 and TRBJ2-1, with 9 nucleotides matching TRBD2. The CDR3 is 15 residues long. CDR1 and CDR2 (germline): KGHSH, LQKENI. V was clipped by 0 bases and J by 7 bases; unmatched bases: 4. CDR3 sequence: CASSPPAGGGNEQFF. CDR3 DNA: TGTGCCAGCTCACCACCGGCGGGAGGGGGAAATGAGCAGTTCTTC.

The J gene is TRBJ1-4, the V gene TRBV5-4, with D unclear. Germline CDR1 SGHNT, CDR2 YYREEE (reference sequence). CDR3 length equals 13 residues. Trimming left V 3 bases short and J 7 bases short, with 10 bases between. The CDR3 DNA reads TGTGCCAGCAGCTCCTCTGCGAGTGAAAAACTGTTTTTT. It specifies CASSSSASEKLFF.

J is TRBJ2-2 and V is TRBV4-1, with D possibly being TRBD2 (6 bases). Germline CDR1 is MGHRA and CDR2 is YSYEKL. This CDR3 contains 15 residues. V was cut by 1 base and J by 7 bases, with 13 bases left in between. The CDR3, as DNA: TGCGCCAGCAGCCAAGGAAATAGCGGCGACGGGGAGCTGTTTTTT. Translation gives CASSQGNSGDGELFF.

This chain uses TRBV3-1 (or the pseudogene TRBV3-2) with TRBJ1-1; the match to TRBD1 covers 9 bases. V gave up 1 base and J gave up 5 bases; unmatched junction bases: 5. The CDR3 has 15 amino acids. Looked up from germline, CDR1 is LGHDT and CDR2 is YNNKEL (reference sequence). Here the CDR3 DNA reads TGTGCCAGCAGCCAAGGGGGACAGGGAAGAACTGAAGCTTTCTTT. It is translated as CASSQGGQGRTEAFF.

J is TRBJ1-6 and V is TRBV18; 7 nucleotides align to TRBD1. V lost 3 bases and J lost 7; bases outside the gene matches: 3. Germline V gene lookup returns CDR1 KGHSH and CDR2 LQKENI. This CDR3 region has 14 residues. CDR3 DNA sequence: TGTGCCAGCTCACCGGGACAGAGAAATTCACCCCTCCACTTT. Translation gives CASSPGQRNSPLHF.

A remark on this clone: Relative to the germline gene, one junction end is altered; a read error may explain this. The V call is TRBV6-6, the J call TRBJ1-1; D is ambiguous. The CDR3 runs to 13 residues. Germline V lookup: CDR1 MNHNY, CDR2 SVGAGI (reference sequence). CDR3 amino acids: CASRYFLNTEAFF. The DNA of the CDR3 is TGTGCCAGCAGATACTTTTTAAACACTGAAGCTTTCTTT.

This chain connects TRBV5-1 to TRBJ2-5; 8 bases fit TRBD2. Per germline, CDR1 SGHRS and CDR2 YFSETQ. The V and J ends lost 4 bases and 1 base, in that order; junction bases with no gene match: 6. The CDR3 extends over 15 amino acids. DNA of the CDR3: TGCGCCAGCAGCCCGGTAGCGGGGACCCAAGAGACCCAGTACTTC. It codes for CASSPVAGTQETQYF.